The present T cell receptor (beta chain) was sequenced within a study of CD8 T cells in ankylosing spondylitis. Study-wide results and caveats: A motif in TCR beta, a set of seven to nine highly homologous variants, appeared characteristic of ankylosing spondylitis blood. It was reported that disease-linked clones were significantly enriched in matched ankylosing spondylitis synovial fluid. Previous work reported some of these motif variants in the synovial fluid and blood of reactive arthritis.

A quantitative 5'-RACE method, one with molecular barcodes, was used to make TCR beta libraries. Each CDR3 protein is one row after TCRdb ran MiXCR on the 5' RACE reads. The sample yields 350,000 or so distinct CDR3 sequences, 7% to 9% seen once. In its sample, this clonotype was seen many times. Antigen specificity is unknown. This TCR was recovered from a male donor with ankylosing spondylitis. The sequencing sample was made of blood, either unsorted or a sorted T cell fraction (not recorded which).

CDR3 bases: TGCGCCAGCAGCTTGGTAGGACACCCTAATCAGCCCCAGCATTTT. Protein sequence: CASSLVGHPNQPQHF. V is TRBV5-1 and J is TRBJ1-5, with a possible D match to TRBD1 (5 bases). Trimming left V 0 bases short and J 4 bases short, with 11 bases between. This CDR3 has 15 residues. Germline V gives CDR1 SGHRS, CDR2 YFSETQ.